These 23 T cell receptor beta chains share one sample of origin, sequenced in a study of blood T cell repertoires in COVID-19. Data came from immunoSEQ multiplex PCR; TCRdb stores just in-frame clones and leaves some out. Of around 300,000 clones listed, around 86% are singletons. The sample consisted of peripheral blood. The receptors shown here come from a woman in her forties who had recovered from COVID-19.

This clone was seen a handful of times. The chain combines TRBV3-1 (or the pseudogene TRBV3-2) with TRBJ2-1, with 7 bases that match TRBD2. J lost 12 bases, V lost 4 bases, and 9 bases had no gene match. CDR3 size: 13 residues. CDR1 and CDR2 (germline): LGHDT, YNNKEL (reference sequence). CDR3 DNA: TGTGCCAGCAGCCCTGTTGAGGGGAGGGTGCAGTTCTTC. Its translation is CASSPVEGRVQFF.

The chain uses TRBV7-2 and TRBJ2-7; a weak D match, TRBD1 (7 bases). The V gene's germline CDR1 is SGHTA and CDR2 FQGNSA. The CDR3 covers 18 residues. Trimming took 1 base from V and 2 from J, leaving 21 bases between them. This CDR3 is CASSLVAGGRDSTYEQYF. The DNA of the CDR3 is TGTGCCAGCAGCTTAGTGGCAGGGGGGCGGGACTCGACCTACGAGCAGTACTTC.

In this sample, this clone turned up once. The J gene is TRBJ2-5, the V gene TRBV7-2; D is unclear. Germline V gene lookup returns CDR1 SGHTA and CDR2 FQGNSA. The CDR3 is made up of 14 amino acids. The V end lost 3 bases, the J end lost 5 bases, and 13 bases lay between the germline ends. The CDR3 sequence: CASSFLGLVETQYF. CDR3 DNA: TGTGCCAGCAGCTTTCTTGGGCTGGTCGAGACCCAGTACTTC.

This chain links TRBV5-6 with TRBJ2-3, with 9 bases matching TRBD1. Unmatched junction bases numbered 6, after V lost 4 bases and J lost 9 bases. Per germline, CDR1 SGHDT and CDR2 YYEEEE. This CDR3 contains 13 residues. The CDR3 nucleotides are TGTGCCAGCAGCGGACAGGGGAAAGACACGCAGTATTTT. It translates to CASSGQGKDTQYF. Variable domain in full (rest from reference TRBV5-6 and TRBJ2-3): DAGVTQSPTHLIKTRGQQVTLRCSPKSGHDTVSWYQQALGQGPQFIFQYYEEEERQRGNFPDRFSGHQFPNYSSELNVNALLLGDSALYLCASSGQGKDTQYFGPGTRLTVL.

As concerns this clone: Other DNA sequences in the sample encode the same CDR3. The V call is TRBV27, the J call TRBJ2-7, with 12 nucleotides matching TRBD2. The J segment lost 4 bases and the V segment lost 4 bases, leaving 2 bases of the junction unmatched. The CDR3 loop spans 14 amino acids. Per germline, CDR1 MNHEY and CDR2 SMNVEV (reference sequence). Here the CDR3 DNA reads TGTGCCAGCAGTTCACTAGCGGGAGGTTACGAGCAGTACTTC. Its protein is CASSSLAGGYEQYF.

The gene calls are TRBV19 and TRBJ1-3; TRBD1 matches 11 bases. The V segment lost 6 bases and the J segment 2 bases; nucleotides outside the gene matches: 0. Germline CDR1 LNHDA, CDR2 SQIVND (reference sequence). CDR3 length: 14 amino acids. CDR3 DNA: TGTGCCAGTAGGGGACAGGGGGCTGGAAACACCATATATTTT. This sequence encodes CASRGQGAGNTIYF.

The rearrangement uses TRBV6-1 and TRBJ2-7, with a weak D call TRBD2 (5 bases). Germline V lookup: CDR1 MNHNS, CDR2 SASEGT. V lost 3 bases, J lost 2 bases, and 11 bases lay in between. This CDR3 region has 14 residues. For the CDR3, the DNA is TGTGCCAGCAGTGATGAGGGAAAGCCCTACGAGCAGTACTTC. This encodes CASSDEGKPYEQYF.

The V and J genes are TRBV5-1 and TRBJ1-2, with 8 positions matching TRBD1. This CDR3 spans 14 amino acids. Unmatched junction bases numbered 4, after V lost 5 bases and J lost 1 base. Looked up from germline, CDR1 is SGHRS and CDR2 is YFSETQ. The CDR3 reads CASRPDRGNYGYTF. DNA for the CDR3: TGCGCCAGCAGGCCAGACAGGGGTAACTATGGCTACACCTTC.

The chain links TRBV30 to TRBJ2-1; D may be TRBD2 (5 bases). V lost 0 bases, J lost 0 bases, and 27 bases lay in between. The CDR3 is 21 residues long. Germline V lookup: CDR1 GTSNPN, CDR2 SVGIG (reference sequence). The CDR3 reads CAWSVPPAFLGEPSSYNEQFF. Here the CDR3 DNA reads TGTGCCTGGAGTGTACCCCCCGCTTTTCTGGGAGAGCCGAGCTCCTACAATGAGCAGTTCTTC.

V and J are TRBV11-2 and TRBJ2-2; TRBD1 is a possible D gene (6 bases). The germline CDR1 and CDR2 sequences are SGHAT and FQNNGV. The CDR3 spans 13 residues. V lost 5 bases, J lost 7 bases, and 11 bases lay in between. In DNA, the CDR3 is TGTGCCAGCAGCCTAGGACAGAGCGGGGAGCTGTTTTTT. Amino acids: CASSLGQSGELFF. The whole variable domain, filled in from reference TRBV11-2 and TRBJ2-2, reads EAGVAQSPRYKIIEKRQSVAFWCNPISGHATLYWYQQILGQGPKLLIQFQNNGVVDDSQLPKDRFSAERLKGVDSTLKIQPAKLEDSAVYLCASSLGQSGELFFGEGSRLTVL.

This chain joins TRBV7-6 and TRBJ2-7; 7 nucleotides agree with TRBD2. J lost 3 bases, V lost 7 bases, and 15 bases had no gene match. The CDR3 runs 16 residues. Per germline, CDR1 SGHVS and CDR2 FNYEAQ. CDR3 nucleotide sequence: TGTGCCAGCACCAATATACTAGCGTTCCCTAACTACGAGCAGTACTTC. This gives the protein CASTNILAFPNYEQYF.

This clone appeared a single time. The CDR3 DNA reads TGCGCCAGCAGCTGGACTAGCTCAGATACGCAGTATTTT. The encoded protein is CASSWTSSDTQYF. The gene calls are TRBV5-1 and TRBJ2-3, with TRBD2 matching over 8 bases. The V and J ends lost 3 bases and 4 bases, in that order; junction bases with no gene match: 1. The germline CDR1 and CDR2 sequences are SGHRS and YFSETQ. The CDR3 spans 13 residues.

V usage is TRBV19 and J usage is TRBJ2-7, with TRBD2 matching 12 bases. The CDR3 is 16 amino acids. J lost 2 bases, V lost 5 bases, and 7 bases had no gene match. Germline V lookup: CDR1 LNHDA, CDR2 SQIVND (reference sequence). The CDR3 nucleotides are TGTGCCAGTAGTTCCCTACTAGCGGGAGGCCCCTACGAGCAGTACTTC. Translated: CASSSLLAGGPYEQYF.

The V gene is TRBV2, the J gene TRBJ2-2, with 7 nucleotides matching TRBD2. Germline CDR1 SNHLY, CDR2 FYNNEI. CDR3 length: 15 residues. V shed 6 bases, J shed 5 bases, and the junction held 9 bases outside the gene matches. The CDR3 region is CASSLGEGWTGELFF. CDR3 nucleotide sequence: TGTGCCAGCAGCCTAGGGGAGGGTTGGACCGGGGAGCTGTTTTTT.

CDR3 amino acids: CASSPWTSGSYEQYF. The CDR3 DNA follows: TGTGCCAGCAGCCCATGGACTAGCGGGAGCTACGAGCAGTACTTC. V usage is TRBV7-9 and J usage is TRBJ2-7, with 13 bases identical to TRBD2. J lost 3 bases, V lost 5 bases, and 4 bases had no gene match. Germline values: CDR1 SEHNR, CDR2 FQNEAQ (reference sequence). The CDR3 is made up of 15 amino acids.

V gene TRBV5-1 combines with J gene TRBJ1-2, with 10 bases lining up with TRBD1. CDR1 and CDR2 from the germline V gene are SGHRS and YFSETQ. Unmatched junction bases numbered 10, after V lost 7 bases and J lost 1 base. CDR3 size: 16 residues. CDR3 amino acids: CASSAGTGAGNYGYTF. The CDR3 nucleotides are TGCGCCAGCTCCGCCGGGACAGGGGCGGGTAACTATGGCTACACCTTC.

The rearrangement uses TRBV2 and TRBJ1-1, with unresolved D. The CDR3 loop spans 13 amino acids. Germline CDR1 and CDR2: SNHLY and FYNNEI. The V gene lost 7 bases and the J gene lost 7 bases, with 16 bases spanning the gap. CDR3 sequence (DNA): TGTGCCAGCACGGAGCGGGGAGTGGATGAAGCTTTCTTT. Amino acids: CASTERGVDEAFF.

This chain links TRBV2 with TRBJ1-1; a weak D match, TRBD1 (5 bases). The CDR3 is made up of 11 amino acids. V was clipped by 4 bases and J by 5 bases, with 5 bases between them. CDR1 is SNHLY, CDR2 FYNNEI, per germline. CDR3 sequence: CASSAGTEAFF. The CDR3 DNA is TGTGCCAGCAGTGCAGGGACTGAAGCTTTCTTT.

For the CDR3, the DNA is TGCGCCAGCAGCCTCGGACAGGGGATGGGCACTGAAGCTTTCTTT. The encoded protein is CASSLGQGMGTEAFF. The J gene is TRBJ1-1, the V gene TRBV5-1, with 9 positions matching TRBD1. Unmatched junction bases numbered 8, after V lost 4 bases and J lost 4 bases. CDR1 and CDR2 from the germline V gene are SGHRS and YFSETQ. This CDR3 contains 15 residues.

The genes are TRBV5-1 and TRBJ2-3, with 8 nucleotides matching TRBD2. The CDR3 spans 16 residues. The germline V gene has CDR1 SGHRS and CDR2 YFSETQ. V lost 0 bases to trimming and J lost 2 bases; unmatched junction nucleotides: 5. The CDR3 nucleotides are TGCGCCAGCAGCTTGGATAGCGGGGCCGACACAGATACGCAGTATTTT. Its translation: CASSLDSGADTDTQYF.

V is TRBV30 and J is TRBJ1-1, with 9 bases that match TRBD1. V dropped 2 bases and J dropped 3; count of bases not matched to a gene: 4. This CDR3 region has 14 residues. Germline assignment: CDR1 GTSNPN and CDR2 SVGIG (reference sequence). The DNA for the CDR3 is TGTGCCTGGAGTTACAGGGGGCGGTACACTGAAGCTTTCTTT. Residues: CAWSYRGRYTEAFF.

J is TRBJ2-2 and V is TRBV5-4; D may be TRBD1 (5 bases). Per germline, CDR1 SGHNT and CDR2 YYREEE (reference sequence). V lost 4 bases to trimming and J lost 6 bases, with 10 bases between them. This CDR3 region has 13 residues. The CDR3 region is CASSLGAPGELFF. DNA for the CDR3: TGTGCCAGCAGCCTTGGGGCCCCCGGGGAGCTGTTTTTT.

The genes are TRBV18 and TRBJ2-4; possibly TRBD1 for D (5 bases). Trimming shortened V by 4 bases and J by 2 bases, and 12 bases separated the two germline ends. The CDR3 runs to 15 residues. In germline, CDR1 is KGHSH, CDR2 LQKENI. CDR3 sequence: CASSQLQGSKNIQYF. The CDR3 DNA sequence: TGTGCCAGCTCACAGTTGCAGGGATCCAAAAACATTCAGTACTTC.